A single sample is the source of the 27 T cell receptor beta chains below, sequenced in a study of T cells in Graves' hyperthyroidism and ophthalmopathy. The investigators amplified TCR beta CDR3 regions from RNA transcripts. The TCR CDR3 was amplified in a first-round RT-PCR using the HTBI primer set. TCRdb independently ran MiXCR on the multiplex PCR reads; one entry per CDR3 protein. The repertoire has about 92,000 distinct CDR3 sequences, about half of them found once; the top ten carry 25% to 30%. The sequenced sample was blood. The receptors derive from a woman aged 35 to 49 with Graves' hyperthyroidism.

This clonotype was seen at least ten times. The chain joins TRBV19 to TRBJ1-2; D is ambiguous. Trimming shortened V by 2 bases and J by 7 bases, and 17 bases separated the two germline ends. The CDR3 is made up of 15 amino acids. Germline CDR1 is LNHDA and CDR2 is SQIVND (reference sequence). The CDR3 bases are TGTGCCAGTAGTATACCCGGGTTTGAGGAGTCTGGCTACACCTTC. This sequence encodes CASSIPGFEESGYTF.

In this sample, this clonotype turned up many times. The chain couples TRBV7-9 to TRBJ1-1, with D possibly matching TRBD1 (5 bases). Germline CDR1 and CDR2: SEHNR and FQNEAQ (reference sequence). The CDR3 runs 14 residues. The V end lost 2 bases, the J end lost 5 bases, and 12 bases lay between the germline ends. This CDR3 reads CASSLSSQGTEAFF. CDR3 DNA: TGTGCCAGCAGCTTAAGCTCCCAGGGAACTGAAGCTTTCTTT.

The count of this clonotype is one. The chain employs TRBV5-1 and TRBJ1-2; 8 bases are shared with TRBD1. V lost 4 bases, J lost 4 bases, and 9 bases stayed unmatched. This CDR3 comprises 15 residues. CDR1 and CDR2 from the germline V gene are SGHRS and YFSETQ. The CDR3 coding sequence is TGCGCCAGCAGCCGCGTCCCGGACAGGGCCTATGGCTACACCTTC. Its protein is CASSRVPDRAYGYTF.

This clonotype was seen a handful of times. The chain recombines TRBV20-1 with TRBJ2-3; weak D call: TRBD1 (6 bases). Germline loops: CDR1 DFQATT, CDR2 SNEGSKA (reference sequence). The CDR3 is 15 amino acids. The ends were cut back, 3 bases at V and 3 bases at J, with 16 bases in the middle. The chain's CDR3 is CSASELQGWTDTQYF. CDR3 in DNA: TGCAGTGCTAGTGAACTCCAGGGGTGGACAGATACGCAGTATTTT.

The chain combines TRBV9 with TRBJ1-3; tentatively, D is TRBD1 (6 bases). There are 16 residues in the CDR3. V gave up 4 bases and J gave up 2 bases, with 16 bases separating them. The germline gives CDR1 SGDLS, CDR2 YYNGEE. The DNA of the CDR3 is TGTGCCAGCAGCCAAGTTACAGGGACGGCTGGAAACACCATATATTTT. It yields the protein CASSQVTGTAGNTIYF.

Concerning this clonotype: This may arise from a read error, as a much more abundant clone is one base away. V usage is TRBV12-3 or TRBV12-4 and J usage is TRBJ1-4; 8 bases line up with TRBD1. The CDR3 is made up of 15 amino acids. For the CDR3, the DNA is TGTGCCAGCAGTTGGGCCAACAGGGGGGGAGAAAAACTGCTTTTT. It translates to CASSWANRGGEKLLF.

The chain recombines TRBV20-1 with TRBJ1-5; 7 bases align to TRBD1. The CDR3 loop spans 14 amino acids. Germline trimming cut 5 bases from V and 2 bases from J; bases unmatched to any gene: 6. In germline, CDR1 is DFQATT, CDR2 SNEGSKA (reference sequence). CDR3 bases: TGCAGTGCTTTGACCGACAGGGGCAATCAGCCCCAGCATTTT. It translates to CSALTDRGNQPQHF.

The sample holds one count of this clonotype. This chain connects TRBV25-1 to TRBJ1-1; D not resolved. Germline values: CDR1 MGHDK, CDR2 SYGVNS. The ends were cut back, 6 bases at V and 0 bases at J, with 14 bases in the middle. This CDR3 is 15 amino acids long. The chain's CDR3 is CASSAGRVMNTEAFF. DNA for the CDR3: TGTGCCAGCAGCGCCGGGAGGGTCATGAACACTGAAGCTTTCTTT.

This clonotype was detected many times. This rearrangement joins TRBV5-6 to TRBJ2-5; no firm D call. The V and J ends lost 2 bases and 3 bases respectively, with 8 bases between them. The V gene's germline CDR1 is SGHDT and CDR2 YYEEEE. The length of the CDR3 is 13 residues. Written as DNA, the CDR3 is TGTGCCAGCAGCTTTAGGGCGGAAGAGACCCAGTACTTC. It encodes CASSFRAEETQYF.

The table lists this clonotype with a count of one. This chain links TRBV7-8 with TRBJ2-5, with D perhaps given as TRBD1 or TRBD2 (5 bases each). V lost 1 base to trimming and J lost 9 bases, with 15 bases between them. This CDR3 comprises 14 residues. Per germline, CDR1 SGHVS and CDR2 FQNEAQ. The CDR3 here is CASSLGRDLGPQYF. CDR3 nucleotides: TGTGCCAGCAGCTTAGGCAGGGACCTTGGGCCCCAGTACTTC.

This clonotype was seen repeatedly, ten times or more. The V and J genes are TRBV6-6 and TRBJ1-6; 7 nucleotides agree with TRBD1. The trim removed 4 bases at V and 10 bases at J, leaving 13 bases unmatched. Germline V gives CDR1 MNHNY, CDR2 SVGAGI (reference sequence). CDR3 size: 16 residues. DNA for the CDR3: TGTGCCAGCAGTTTCCAGCGACAAGGCAGGGGGTCACCCCTCCACTTT. Protein product: CASSFQRQGRGSPLHF.

The chain recombines TRBV28 with TRBJ1-5; D possibly corresponds to TRBD1 (5 bases). Germline V gene sequence: CDR1 MDHEN, CDR2 SYDVKM. This CDR3 has 16 residues. The ends were cut back, 1 base at V and 9 bases at J, with 19 bases in the middle. Here the CDR3 reads CASSLYFQGAIWPQHF. The CDR3 nucleotides read TGTGCCAGCAGTTTATACTTCCAGGGCGCCATTTGGCCCCAGCATTTT.

The sample holds many counts of this clonotype. The genes are TRBV25-1 and TRBJ2-5, with unresolved D. Germline V gene lookup returns CDR1 MGHDK and CDR2 SYGVNS. The CDR3 consists of 10 residues. The CDR3, as DNA: TGTGCTATCAGTCAAGAGACCCAGTACTTC. Protein product: CAISQETQYF.

The V call is TRBV15, the J call TRBJ1-5; the D gene is possibly TRBD1 (5 bases). V dropped 0 bases and J dropped 7 bases, with 13 bases sitting between them. The CDR3 has 15 amino acids. The V gene's germline CDR1 is LNHNV and CDR2 YYDKDF (reference sequence). This CDR3 is CATSRDRGGGQPQHF. CDR3 nucleotide sequence: TGTGCCACCAGCAGAGATCGTGGGGGAGGGCAGCCCCAGCATTTT.

About this clonotype itself: Given the absence of the conserved phenylalanine or tryptophan at the CDR3 end, a read error is likely. The chain joins TRBV13 to TRBJ1-5, with TRBD1 matching 9 bases. CDR3 size: 15 residues. V was clipped by 9 bases and J by 6 bases; unmatched bases: 12. Germline loops: CDR1 PRHDT, CDR2 FYEKMQ (reference sequence). DNA of the CDR3: TGTGCCAGTAGTGAGTGGGGGACAGGGACTCAGCCCCAGCATCTT. This gives the protein CASSEWGTGTQPQHL.

The chain links TRBV2 to TRBJ2-7, with TRBD1 matching 9 bases. V trimming: 6 bases; J trimming: 1 base; junction bases outside the gene matches: 7. The CDR3 is 15 amino acids. Germline V gives CDR1 SNHLY, CDR2 FYNNEI. CDR3 amino acids: CASSLDRGKSYEQYF. CDR3 bases: TGTGCCAGCAGCCTGGACAGGGGCAAATCCTACGAGCAGTACTTC.

Turning to this clonotype: An end of the junction differs from the germline gene, which may be a read error. This rearrangement joins TRBV9 to TRBJ2-3, with 8 bases matching TRBD2. The CDR3 contains 13 residues. Germline V lookup: CDR1 SGDLS, CDR2 YYNGEE. The CDR3 DNA follows: TGTGCCAGCAGCGTAGAAGGCGGGGGGCCCCCCCATTTT. This codes for CASSVEGGGPPHF.

The rearrangement joins TRBV5-1 to TRBJ1-1; the match to TRBD1 covers 7 bases. The CDR3 loop spans 14 amino acids. The germline gives CDR1 SGHRS, CDR2 YFSETQ. V gave up 4 bases and J gave up 5 bases; unmatched junction bases: 8. CDR3 bases: TGCGCCAGCAGCCCATCAACAGGGGTGACTGAAGCTTTCTTT. The encoded protein is CASSPSTGVTEAFF.

This clonotype was recorded only once. The gene calls are TRBV4-2 and TRBJ1-4, with 9 bases fitting TRBD1. Germline lookup yields CDR1 LGHNA and CDR2 YNFKEQ. The CDR3 spans 16 residues. V lost 4 bases, J lost 8 bases, and 11 bases stayed unmatched. The CDR3 nucleotides are TGTGCCAGCAGCCCGATCCGGACAGGGGCCGAGGAAAAACTGTTTTTT. Amino acid sequence: CASSPIRTGAEEKLFF.

As to this clonotype: A much larger clone lies a single base off, so this may be a read error. The chain recombines TRBV7-9 with TRBJ1-1; 7 bases are shared with TRBD1. The CDR3 runs to 17 residues. CDR1 and CDR2 (germline): SEHNR, FQNEAQ (reference sequence). The CDR3, as DNA: TGTGCCAGTAGTGCCTTGGGACAGCTCCTTATGAACACTGAAGCTTCCTTT. Translating gives CASSALGQLLMNTEASF. Full variable domain (missing parts from reference TRBV7-9 and TRBJ1-1): DTGVSQNPRHKITKRGQNVTFRCDPISEHNRLYWYRQTLGQGPEFLTYFQNEAQLEKSRLLSDRFSAERPKGSFSTLEIQRTEQGDSAMYLCASSALGQLLMNTEASFGQGTRLTVV.

This sequence joins TRBV5-6 and TRBJ1-2; weak D call: TRBD1 (6 bases). V lost 1 base to trimming and J lost 2 bases, with 12 bases between them. The CDR3 contains 15 residues. Germline CDR1 is SGHDT and CDR2 is YYEEEE. CDR3 amino acids: CASSLFMRGNYGYTF. The CDR3 DNA reads TGTGCCAGCAGCTTGTTTATGAGGGGGAACTATGGCTACACCTTC.

This chain uses TRBV7-2 with TRBJ2-2; TRBD1 matches at 8 bases. Germline values: CDR1 SGHTA, CDR2 FQGNSA. This CDR3 spans 14 amino acids. Unmatched junction bases numbered 2, after V lost 4 bases and J lost 4 bases. CDR3 in amino acids: CASSSGGGTGELFF. The CDR3 region has the DNA TGTGCCAGCAGCTCAGGGGGCGGCACCGGGGAGCTGTTTTTT.

In regard to this clonotype: A read error likely explains this, since a far larger clone differs by one base. The CDR3 DNA reads TGCGCCAGCAGCTTGGGCGCCTACGAGCAGTGCTTC. This encodes CASSLGAYEQCF. This chain connects TRBV5-1 to TRBJ2-7; D ambiguous. CDR1 and CDR2 from the germline V gene are SGHRS and YFSETQ. The CDR3 runs 12 residues.

V and J are TRBV20-1 and TRBJ2-5; a weak D match, TRBD1 (6 bases). Per the germline V gene, CDR1 is DFQATT and CDR2 is SNEGSKA (reference sequence). CDR3 length: 13 amino acids. With 5 bases removed from V and 9 bases from J, the gap between germline ends came to 19 bases. The DNA of the CDR3 is TGCAGTGCTCAGGGGCACAGCAATCAGCCCCAGTACTTC. This sequence encodes CSAQGHSNQPQYF.

This clonotype occurred many times. The chain employs TRBV12-3 or TRBV12-4 and TRBJ1-5; D is uncertain. This CDR3 region has 13 residues. Between the trimmed V and J ends, which lost 1 base and 4 bases, there was a span of 5 bases. CDR3 DNA sequence: TGTGCCAGCAGTTTAGAGCGAAATCAGCCCCAGCATTTT. This codes for CASSLERNQPQHF.

This clonotype occurred many times. V is TRBV7-9 and J is TRBJ1-2, with a possible D match to TRBD1 (6 bases). Trimming removed 5 bases from V and 4 bases from J, with 17 bases in between. The CDR3 spans 15 residues. Germline V gene sequence: CDR1 SEHNR, CDR2 FQNEAQ (reference sequence). DNA for the CDR3: TGTGCCAGCAGCCTCGACTGGGGGCAGGTCTATGGCTACACCTTC. It specifies CASSLDWGQVYGYTF.

Ten or more counts support this clonotype. This clone may be a read error of a much larger clone one base away. The CDR3 DNA is TGCAGCGTTGAGGACCCAGAGACCCAGTACTTC. Translation: CSVEDPETQYF. J is TRBJ2-5 and V is TRBV29-1; D not resolved. Trimming cost V 3 bases and J 4 bases, with 6 bases left between them. This CDR3 has 11 amino acids. The germline V gene has CDR1 SQVTM and CDR2 ANQGSEA. Combining the CDR3 with reference TRBV29-1 and TRBJ2-5 gives the whole variable domain SAVISQKPSRDICQRGTSLTIQCQVDSQVTMMFWYRQQPGQSLTLIATANQGSEATYESGFVIDKFPISRPNLTFSTLTVSNMSPEDSSIYLCSVEDPETQYFGPGTRLLVL.